The T cell receptor beta chain described here comes from a study of blood T cell repertoires in COVID-19. CDR1 is MNHEY and CDR2 is SVGEGT in the germline V gene. Trimming at V came to 0 bases and at J to 3 bases, leaving 6 bases not matched to a gene. There are 16 residues in the CDR3. Clones were sequenced by immunoSEQ multiplex PCR, and TCRdb holds only the in-frame ones, with some missing. Of around 300,000 clones in the sample, less than 85% are singletons; the top ten hold roughly 2.5%. This clonotype was obtained from a woman aged 45-59 years who had recovered from COVID-19. Specimen: PBMCs or T cells enriched from blood (not recorded which). The chain combines TRBV6-2 or TRBV6-3 with TRBJ2-7, with 9 bases fitting TRBD2. CDR3 in amino acids: CASSYSITSGLYEQYF. In nucleotides, the CDR3 is TGTGCCAGCAGTTACTCGATAACTAGCGGGCTCTACGAGCAGTACTTC.